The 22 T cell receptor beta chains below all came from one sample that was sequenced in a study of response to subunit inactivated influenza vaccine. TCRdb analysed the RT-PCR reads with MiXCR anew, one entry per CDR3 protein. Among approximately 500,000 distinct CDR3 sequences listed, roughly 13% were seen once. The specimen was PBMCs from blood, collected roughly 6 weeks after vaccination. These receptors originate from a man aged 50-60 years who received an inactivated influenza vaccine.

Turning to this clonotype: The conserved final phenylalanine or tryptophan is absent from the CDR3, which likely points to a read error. The CDR3 protein is CASAVFRGPYEQYS. In nucleotides, the CDR3 is TGTGCCAGCGCAGTTTTCAGGGGACCCTACGAGCAGTACTCC. The V gene is TRBV6-1, the J gene TRBJ2-7; the D gene is possibly TRBD1 (6 bases). The CDR3 is 14 residues long. The germline V and J ends were trimmed by 8 bases and 2 bases, with 16 bases remaining between them. The V gene's germline CDR1 is MNHNS and CDR2 SASEGT.

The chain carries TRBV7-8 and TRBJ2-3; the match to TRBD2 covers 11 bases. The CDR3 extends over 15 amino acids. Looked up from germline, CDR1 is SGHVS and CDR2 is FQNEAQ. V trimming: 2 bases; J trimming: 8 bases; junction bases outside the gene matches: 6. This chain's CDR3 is CASSLRTSGSLTQYF. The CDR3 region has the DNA TGTGCCAGCAGCTTAAGAACTAGCGGGAGTCTTACGCAGTATTTT.

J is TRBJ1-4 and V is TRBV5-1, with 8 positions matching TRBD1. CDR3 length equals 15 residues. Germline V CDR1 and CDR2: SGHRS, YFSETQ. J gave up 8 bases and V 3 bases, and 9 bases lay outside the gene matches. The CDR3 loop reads CASSWGTGGDEKLFF. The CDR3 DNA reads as TGCGCCAGCAGCTGGGGGACAGGCGGGGACGAAAAACTGTTTTTT.

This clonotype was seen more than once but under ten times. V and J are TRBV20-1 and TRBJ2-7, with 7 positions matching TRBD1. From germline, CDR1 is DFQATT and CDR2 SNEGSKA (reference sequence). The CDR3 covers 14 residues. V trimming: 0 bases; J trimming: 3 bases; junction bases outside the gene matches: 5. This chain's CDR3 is CSAREPGQSYEQYF. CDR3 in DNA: TGCAGTGCTAGAGAACCGGGACAGAGCTACGAGCAGTACTTC.

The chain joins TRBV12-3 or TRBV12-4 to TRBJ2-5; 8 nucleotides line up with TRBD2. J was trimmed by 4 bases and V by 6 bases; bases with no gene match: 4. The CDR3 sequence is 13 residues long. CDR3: CASSPTSGETQYF. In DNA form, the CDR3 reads TGTGCCAGCAGCCCAACTAGCGGAGAGACCCAGTACTTC.

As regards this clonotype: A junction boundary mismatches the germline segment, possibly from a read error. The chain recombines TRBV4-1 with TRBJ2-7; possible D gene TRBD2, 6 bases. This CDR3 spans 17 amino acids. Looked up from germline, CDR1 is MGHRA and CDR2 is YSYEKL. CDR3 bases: TGCGGCAGCAGTCAAGATGAGACAGCGGGCAACCACTACGAGCAGTACTTC. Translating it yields CGSSQDETAGNHYEQYF.

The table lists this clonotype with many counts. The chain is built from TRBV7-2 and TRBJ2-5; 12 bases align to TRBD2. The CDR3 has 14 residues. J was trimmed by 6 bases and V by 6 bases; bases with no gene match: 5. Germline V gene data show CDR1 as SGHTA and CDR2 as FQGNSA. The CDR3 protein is CASRPTSGGKTQYF. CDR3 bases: TGTGCCAGCAGACCGACTAGCGGGGGCAAGACCCAGTACTTC.

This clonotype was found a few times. The CDR3 coding sequence is TGCGCCAGCAGCTCCACCGGGACAGGTGGAAACATTCAGTACTTC. Amino acid sequence: CASSSTGTGGNIQYF. This chain joins TRBV5-1 and TRBJ2-4; 8 bases line up with TRBD1. CDR1 SGHRS and CDR2 YFSETQ come from the germline V gene. J was trimmed by 6 bases and V by 3 bases; bases with no gene match: 8. The CDR3 extends over 15 amino acids.

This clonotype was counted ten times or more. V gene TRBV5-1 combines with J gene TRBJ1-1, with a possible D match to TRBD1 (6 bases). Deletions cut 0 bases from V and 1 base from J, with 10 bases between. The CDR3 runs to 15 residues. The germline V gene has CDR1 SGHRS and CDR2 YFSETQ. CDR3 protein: CASSLGGGGNTEAFF. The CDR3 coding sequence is TGCGCCAGCAGCTTGGGAGGGGGTGGGAACACTGAAGCTTTCTTT. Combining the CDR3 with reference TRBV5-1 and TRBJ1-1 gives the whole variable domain KAGVTQTPRYLIKTRGQQVTLSCSPISGHRSVSWYQQTPGQGLQFLFEYFSETQRNKGNFPGRFSGRQFSNSRSEMNVSTLELGDSALYLCASSLGGGGNTEAFFGQGTRLTVV.

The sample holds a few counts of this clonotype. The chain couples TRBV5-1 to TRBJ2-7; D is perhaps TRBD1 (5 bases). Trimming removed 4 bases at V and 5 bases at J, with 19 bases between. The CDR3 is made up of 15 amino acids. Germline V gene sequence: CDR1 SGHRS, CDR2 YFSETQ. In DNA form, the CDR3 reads TGCGCCAGCAGCCAGACAGCAAGAACGGCGGACGAGCAGTACTTC. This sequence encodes CASSQTARTADEQYF.

CDR3 sequence (DNA): TGCGCCAGCACCCTACAGAGGAACACCGGGGAGCTGTTTTTT. It is translated as CASTLQRNTGELFF. This chain links TRBV5-1 with TRBJ2-2; no clear D. Germline V gives CDR1 SGHRS, CDR2 YFSETQ. The CDR3 spans 14 residues. Trimming pared 6 bases from V and 1 base from J, leaving 10 bases between. The whole variable domain, filled in from reference TRBV5-1 and TRBJ2-2, reads KAGVTQTPRYLIKTRGQQVTLSCSPISGHRSVSWYQQTPGQGLQFLFEYFSETQRNKGNFPGRFSGRQFSNSRSEMNVSTLELGDSALYLCASTLQRNTGELFFGEGSRLTVL.

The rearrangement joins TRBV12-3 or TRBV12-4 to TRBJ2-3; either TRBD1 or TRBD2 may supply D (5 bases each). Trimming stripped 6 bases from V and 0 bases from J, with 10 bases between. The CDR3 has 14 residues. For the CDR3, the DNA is TGTGCCAGCAGCGGGACGGCCAGCACAGATACGCAGTATTTT. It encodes CASSGTASTDTQYF.

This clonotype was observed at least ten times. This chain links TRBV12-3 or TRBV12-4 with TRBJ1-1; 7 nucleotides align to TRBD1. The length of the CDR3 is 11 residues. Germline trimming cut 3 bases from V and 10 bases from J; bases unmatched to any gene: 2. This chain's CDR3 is CASSFGQVAFF. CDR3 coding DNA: TGTGCCAGCAGTTTCGGACAGGTAGCTTTCTTT.

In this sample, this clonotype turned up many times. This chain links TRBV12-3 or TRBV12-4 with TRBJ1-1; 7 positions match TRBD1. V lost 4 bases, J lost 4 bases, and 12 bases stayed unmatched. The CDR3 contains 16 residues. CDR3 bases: TGTGCCAGCAGTTCGGCCAGGGGGGGAGTTGGCACTGAAGCTTTCTTT. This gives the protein CASSSARGGVGTEAFF.

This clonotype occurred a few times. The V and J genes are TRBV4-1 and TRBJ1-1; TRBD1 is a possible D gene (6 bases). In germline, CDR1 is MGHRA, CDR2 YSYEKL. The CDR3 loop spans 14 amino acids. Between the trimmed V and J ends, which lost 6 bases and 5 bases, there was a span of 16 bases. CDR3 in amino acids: CASRFQGGRTEAFF. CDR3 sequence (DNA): TGCGCCAGCAGGTTTCAAGGGGGGAGGACTGAAGCTTTCTTT.

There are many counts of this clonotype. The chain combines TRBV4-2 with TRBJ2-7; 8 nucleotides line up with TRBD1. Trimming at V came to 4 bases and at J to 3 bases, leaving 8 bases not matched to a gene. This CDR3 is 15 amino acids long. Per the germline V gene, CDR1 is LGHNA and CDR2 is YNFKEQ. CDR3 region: CASSPLGDRFYEQYF. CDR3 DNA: TGTGCCAGCAGCCCTTTGGGGGACAGGTTCTACGAGCAGTACTTC.

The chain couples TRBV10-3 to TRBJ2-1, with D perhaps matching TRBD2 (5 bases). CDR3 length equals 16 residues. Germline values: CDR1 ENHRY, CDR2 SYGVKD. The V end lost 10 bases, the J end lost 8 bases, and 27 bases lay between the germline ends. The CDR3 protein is CATGNRAITAVDEQFF. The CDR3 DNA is TGTGCCACCGGGAATCGGGCCATTACGGCTGTCGATGAGCAGTTCTTC.

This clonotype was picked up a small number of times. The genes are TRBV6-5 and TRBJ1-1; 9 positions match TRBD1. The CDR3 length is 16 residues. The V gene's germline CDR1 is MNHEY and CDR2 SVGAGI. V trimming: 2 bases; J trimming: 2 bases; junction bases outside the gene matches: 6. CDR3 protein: CASSYPTGGSNTEAFF. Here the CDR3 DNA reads TGTGCCAGCAGTTACCCTACAGGGGGCTCAAACACTGAAGCTTTCTTT.

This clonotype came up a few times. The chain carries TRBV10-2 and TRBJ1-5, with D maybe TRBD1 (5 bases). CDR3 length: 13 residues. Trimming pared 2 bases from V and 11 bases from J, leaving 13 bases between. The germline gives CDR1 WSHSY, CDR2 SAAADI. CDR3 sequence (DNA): TGCGCCAGCAGTGAGGTGTGGGGCAGGGCCCAGCATTTT. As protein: CASSEVWGRAQHF.

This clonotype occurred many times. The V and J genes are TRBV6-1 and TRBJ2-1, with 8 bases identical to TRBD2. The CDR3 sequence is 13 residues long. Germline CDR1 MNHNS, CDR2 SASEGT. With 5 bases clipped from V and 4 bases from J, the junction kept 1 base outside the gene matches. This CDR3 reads CASSRGGYNEQFF. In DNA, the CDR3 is TGTGCCAGCAGTCGCGGGGGGTACAATGAGCAGTTCTTC.

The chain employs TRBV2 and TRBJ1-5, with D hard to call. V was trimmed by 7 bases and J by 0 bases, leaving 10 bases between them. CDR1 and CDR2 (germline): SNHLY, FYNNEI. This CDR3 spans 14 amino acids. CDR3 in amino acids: CASNRGDSNQPQHF. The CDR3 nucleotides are TGTGCCAGCAACCGGGGTGATAGCAATCAGCCCCAGCATTTT.

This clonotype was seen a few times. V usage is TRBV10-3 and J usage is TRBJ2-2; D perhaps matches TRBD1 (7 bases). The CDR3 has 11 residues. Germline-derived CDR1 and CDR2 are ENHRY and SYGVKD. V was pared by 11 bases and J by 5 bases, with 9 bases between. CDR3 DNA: TGTGCCTCAGGGGGGACCGGGGAGCTGTTTTTT. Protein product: CASGGTGELFF.